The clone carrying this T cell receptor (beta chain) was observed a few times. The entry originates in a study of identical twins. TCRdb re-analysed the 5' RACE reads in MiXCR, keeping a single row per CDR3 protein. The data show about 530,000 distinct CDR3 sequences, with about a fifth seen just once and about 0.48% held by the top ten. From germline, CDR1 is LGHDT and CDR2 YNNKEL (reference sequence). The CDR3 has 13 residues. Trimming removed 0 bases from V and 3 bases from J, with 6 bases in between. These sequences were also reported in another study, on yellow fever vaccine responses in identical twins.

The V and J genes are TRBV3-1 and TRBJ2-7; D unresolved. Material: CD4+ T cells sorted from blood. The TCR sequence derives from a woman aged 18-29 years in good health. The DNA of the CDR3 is TGTGCCAGCAGCCAAGAGGCCAACTACGAGCAGTACGTC. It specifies CASSQEANYEQYV.